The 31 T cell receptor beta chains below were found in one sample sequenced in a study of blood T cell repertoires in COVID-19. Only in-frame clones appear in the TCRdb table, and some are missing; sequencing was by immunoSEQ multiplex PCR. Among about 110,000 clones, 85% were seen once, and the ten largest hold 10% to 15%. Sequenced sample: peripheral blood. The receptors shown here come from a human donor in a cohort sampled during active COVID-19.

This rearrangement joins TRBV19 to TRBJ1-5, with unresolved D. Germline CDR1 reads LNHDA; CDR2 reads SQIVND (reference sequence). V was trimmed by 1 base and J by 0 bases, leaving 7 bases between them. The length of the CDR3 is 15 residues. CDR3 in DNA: TGTGCCAGTAGTATAGGAGGAGATAGCAATCAGCCCCAGCATTTT. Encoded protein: CASSIGGDSNQPQHF.

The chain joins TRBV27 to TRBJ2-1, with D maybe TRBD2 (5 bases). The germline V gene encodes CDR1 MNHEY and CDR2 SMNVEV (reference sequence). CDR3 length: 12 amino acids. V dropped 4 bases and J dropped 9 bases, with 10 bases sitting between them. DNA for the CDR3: TGTGCCAGCAGTTCTGGAGGCGGTGAGCAGTTCTTC. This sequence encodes CASSSGGGEQFF.

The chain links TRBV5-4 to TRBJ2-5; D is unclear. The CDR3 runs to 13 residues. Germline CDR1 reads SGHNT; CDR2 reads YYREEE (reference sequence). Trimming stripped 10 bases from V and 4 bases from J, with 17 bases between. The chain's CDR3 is CASTPSIGETQYF. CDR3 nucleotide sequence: TGTGCCTCCACCCCGAGCATTGGAGAGACCCAGTACTTC. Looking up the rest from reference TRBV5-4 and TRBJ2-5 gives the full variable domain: ETGVTQSPTHLIKTRGQQVTLRCSSQSGHNTVSWYQQALGQGPQFIFQYYREEENGRGNFPPRFSGLQFPNYSSELNVNALELDDSALYLCASTPSIGETQYFGPGTRLLVL.

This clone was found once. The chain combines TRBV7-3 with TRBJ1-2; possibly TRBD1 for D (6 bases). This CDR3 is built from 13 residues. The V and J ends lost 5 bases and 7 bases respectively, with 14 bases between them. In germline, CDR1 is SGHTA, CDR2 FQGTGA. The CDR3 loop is CASSATGNSGYTF. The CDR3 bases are TGTGCCAGCAGCGCAACAGGGAATTCTGGCTACACCTTC.

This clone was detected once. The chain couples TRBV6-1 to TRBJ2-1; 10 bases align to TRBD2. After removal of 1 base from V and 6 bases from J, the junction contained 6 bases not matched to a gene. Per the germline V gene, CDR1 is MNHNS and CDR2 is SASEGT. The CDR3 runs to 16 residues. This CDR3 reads CASSEVGLAEGNEQFF. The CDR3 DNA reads TGTGCCAGCAGTGAAGTTGGACTAGCGGAGGGCAATGAGCAGTTCTTC.

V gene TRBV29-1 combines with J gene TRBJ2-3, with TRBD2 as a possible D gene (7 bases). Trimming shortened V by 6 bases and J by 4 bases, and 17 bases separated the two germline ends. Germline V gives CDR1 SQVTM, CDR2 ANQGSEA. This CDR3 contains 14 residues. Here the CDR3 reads CSVSRGGAADTQYF. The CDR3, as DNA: TGCAGCGTGTCAAGAGGGGGGGCAGCAGATACGCAGTATTTT.

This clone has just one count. CDR3 nucleotide sequence: TGTGCCAGCAGCGTAGTTCCAACAGATACGCAGTATTTT. This translates into CASSVVPTDTQYF. The V call is TRBV9, the J call TRBJ2-3; no definite D call. Germline-derived CDR1 and CDR2 are SGDLS and YYNGEE. The CDR3 contains 13 residues. The ends were cut back, 0 bases at V and 3 bases at J, with 5 bases in the middle.

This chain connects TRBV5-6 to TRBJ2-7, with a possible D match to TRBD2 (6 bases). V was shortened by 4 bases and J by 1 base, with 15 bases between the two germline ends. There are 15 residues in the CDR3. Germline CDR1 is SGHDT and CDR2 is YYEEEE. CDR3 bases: TGTGCCAGCAGCCTCGGGCCGGGGGATTCCTACGAGCAGTACTTC. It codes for CASSLGPGDSYEQYF.

The CDR3 nucleotides read TGTGCCAGCACCCGGGGATCAACTAATGAAAAACTGTTTTTT. Translation: CASTRGSTNEKLFF. The chain joins TRBV28 to TRBJ1-4; no definite D call. This CDR3 has 14 residues. Trimming shortened V by 7 bases and J by 0 bases, and 9 bases separated the two germline ends. Germline assignment: CDR1 MDHEN and CDR2 SYDVKM.

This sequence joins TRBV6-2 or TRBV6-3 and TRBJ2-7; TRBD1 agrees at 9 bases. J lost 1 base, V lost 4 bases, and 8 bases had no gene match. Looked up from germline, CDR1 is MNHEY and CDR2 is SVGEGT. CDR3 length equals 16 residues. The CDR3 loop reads CASSFDRDRESYEQYF. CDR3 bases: TGTGCCAGCAGTTTTGACCGGGACAGGGAATCCTACGAGCAGTACTTC.

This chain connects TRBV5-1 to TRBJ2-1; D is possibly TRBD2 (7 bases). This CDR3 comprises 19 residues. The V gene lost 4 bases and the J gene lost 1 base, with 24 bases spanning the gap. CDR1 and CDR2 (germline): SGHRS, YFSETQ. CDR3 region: CASSPAGASSGGSYNEQFF. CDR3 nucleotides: TGCGCCAGCAGCCCCGCGGGGGCCTCTAGCGGAGGTTCCTACAATGAGCAGTTCTTC.

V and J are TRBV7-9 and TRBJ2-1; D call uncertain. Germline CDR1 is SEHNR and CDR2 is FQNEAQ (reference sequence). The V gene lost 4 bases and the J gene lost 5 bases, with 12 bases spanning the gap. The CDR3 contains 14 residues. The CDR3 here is CASSYNGIDNEQFF. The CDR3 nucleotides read TGTGCCAGCAGCTATAACGGTATAGACAATGAGCAGTTCTTC.

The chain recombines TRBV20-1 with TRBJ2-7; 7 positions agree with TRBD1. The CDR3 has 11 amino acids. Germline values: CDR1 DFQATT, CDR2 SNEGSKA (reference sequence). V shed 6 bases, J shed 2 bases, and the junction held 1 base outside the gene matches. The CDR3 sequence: CSAGTAYEQYF. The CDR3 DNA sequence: TGCAGTGCGGGGACAGCCTACGAGCAGTACTTC.

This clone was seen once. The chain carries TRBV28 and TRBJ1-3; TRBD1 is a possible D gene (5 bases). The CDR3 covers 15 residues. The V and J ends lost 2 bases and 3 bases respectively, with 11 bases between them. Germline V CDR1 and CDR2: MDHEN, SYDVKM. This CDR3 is CASSLRGKFGNTIYF. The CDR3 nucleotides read TGTGCCAGCAGTTTAAGGGGAAAATTTGGAAACACCATATATTTT.

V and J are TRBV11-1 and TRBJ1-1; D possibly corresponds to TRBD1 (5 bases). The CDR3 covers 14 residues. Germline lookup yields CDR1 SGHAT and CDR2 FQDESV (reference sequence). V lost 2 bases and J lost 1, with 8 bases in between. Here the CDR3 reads CASSLTGGNTEAFF. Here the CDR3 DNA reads TGTGCCAGCAGCTTAACGGGGGGGAACACTGAAGCTTTCTTT.

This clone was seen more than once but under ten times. CDR3 in DNA: TGTGCTAGTGGCACGGACAGGCTTGGGGAGACCCAGTACTTC. It is translated as CASGTDRLGETQYF. The V call is TRBV12-5, the J call TRBJ2-5; 7 bases agree with TRBD1. This CDR3 is 14 amino acids long. V trimming: 6 bases; J trimming: 5 bases; junction bases outside the gene matches: 9. Germline loops: CDR1 LGHNT, CDR2 FRNRAP. Together with reference TRBV12-5 and TRBJ2-5, the CDR3 gives the full variable domain: DARVTQTPRHKVTEMGQEVTMRCQPILGHNTVFWYRQTMMQGLELLAYFRNRAPLDDSGMPKDRFSAEMPDATLATLKIQPSEPRDSAVYFCASGTDRLGETQYFGPGTRLLVL.

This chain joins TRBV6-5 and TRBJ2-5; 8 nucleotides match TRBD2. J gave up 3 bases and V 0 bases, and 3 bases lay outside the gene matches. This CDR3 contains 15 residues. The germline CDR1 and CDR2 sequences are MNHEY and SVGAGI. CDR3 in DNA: TGTGCCAGCAGTTACTCGGCGGGGGGTAAAGAGACCCAGTACTTC. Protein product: CASSYSAGGKETQYF.

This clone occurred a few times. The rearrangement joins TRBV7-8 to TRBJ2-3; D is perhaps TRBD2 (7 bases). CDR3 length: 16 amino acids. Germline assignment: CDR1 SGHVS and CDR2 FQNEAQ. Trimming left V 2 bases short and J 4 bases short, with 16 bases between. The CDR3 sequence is CASSLILGGAADTQYF. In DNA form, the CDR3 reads TGTGCCAGCAGCTTAATTCTGGGGGGGGCGGCAGATACGCAGTATTTT.

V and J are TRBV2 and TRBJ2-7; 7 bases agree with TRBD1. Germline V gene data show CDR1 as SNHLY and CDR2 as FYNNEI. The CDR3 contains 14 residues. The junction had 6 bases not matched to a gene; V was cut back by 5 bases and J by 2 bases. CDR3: CASSYRGQTYEQYF. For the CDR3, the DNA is TGTGCCAGCAGTTACAGGGGCCAGACCTACGAGCAGTACTTC.

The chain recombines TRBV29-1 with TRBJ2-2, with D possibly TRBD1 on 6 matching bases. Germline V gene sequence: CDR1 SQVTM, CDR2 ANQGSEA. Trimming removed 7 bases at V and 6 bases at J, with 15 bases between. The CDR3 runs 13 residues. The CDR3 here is CSARTVEAGELFF. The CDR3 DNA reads TGCAGCGCCCGGACAGTCGAGGCCGGGGAGCTGTTTTTT.

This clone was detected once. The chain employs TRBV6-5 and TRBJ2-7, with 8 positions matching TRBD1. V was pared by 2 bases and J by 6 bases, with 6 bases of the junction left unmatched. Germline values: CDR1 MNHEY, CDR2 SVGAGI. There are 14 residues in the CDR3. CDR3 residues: CASSYVRGLAEQYF. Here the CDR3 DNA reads TGTGCCAGCAGTTACGTCAGGGGGCTCGCCGAGCAGTACTTC.

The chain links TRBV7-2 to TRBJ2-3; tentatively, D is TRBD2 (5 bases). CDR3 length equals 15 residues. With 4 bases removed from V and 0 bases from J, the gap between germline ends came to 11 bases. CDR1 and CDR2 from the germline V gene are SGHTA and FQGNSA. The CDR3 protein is CASSSERTSTDTQYF. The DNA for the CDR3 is TGTGCCAGCAGCTCAGAACGGACTAGCACAGATACGCAGTATTTT.

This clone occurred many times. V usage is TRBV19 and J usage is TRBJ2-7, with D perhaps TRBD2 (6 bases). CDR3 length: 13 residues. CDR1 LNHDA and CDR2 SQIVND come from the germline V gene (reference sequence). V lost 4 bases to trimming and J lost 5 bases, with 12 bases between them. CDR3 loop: CASSSLRRDEQYF. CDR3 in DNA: TGTGCCAGTAGTAGCCTAAGGAGGGACGAGCAGTACTTC.

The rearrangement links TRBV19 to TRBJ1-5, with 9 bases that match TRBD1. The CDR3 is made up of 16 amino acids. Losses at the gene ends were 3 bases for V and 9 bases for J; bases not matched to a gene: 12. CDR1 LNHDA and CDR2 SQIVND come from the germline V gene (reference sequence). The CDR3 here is CASSMGTGSLVWPQHF. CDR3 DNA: TGTGCCAGTAGTATGGGGACAGGGTCCTTGGTTTGGCCCCAGCATTTT.

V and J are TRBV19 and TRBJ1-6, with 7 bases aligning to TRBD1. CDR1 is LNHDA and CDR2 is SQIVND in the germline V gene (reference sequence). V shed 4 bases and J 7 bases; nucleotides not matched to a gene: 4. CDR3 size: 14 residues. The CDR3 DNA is TGTGCCAGTAGTACCCGGGACAGAAATTCACCCCTCCACTTT. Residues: CASSTRDRNSPLHF.

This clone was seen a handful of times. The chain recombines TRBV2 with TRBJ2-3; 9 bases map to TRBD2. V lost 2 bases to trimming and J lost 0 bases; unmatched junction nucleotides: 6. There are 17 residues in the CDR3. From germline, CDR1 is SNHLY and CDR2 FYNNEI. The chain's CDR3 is CASSESLAGLSTDTQYF. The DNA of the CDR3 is TGTGCCAGCAGTGAATCCCTAGCGGGGCTTAGCACAGATACGCAGTATTTT.

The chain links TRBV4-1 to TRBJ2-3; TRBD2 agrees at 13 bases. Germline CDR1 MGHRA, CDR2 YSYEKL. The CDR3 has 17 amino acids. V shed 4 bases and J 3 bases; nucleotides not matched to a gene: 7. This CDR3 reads CASSRSGTSGETDTQYF. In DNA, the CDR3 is TGCGCCAGCAGCCGAAGCGGGACTAGCGGGGAGACAGATACGCAGTATTTT.

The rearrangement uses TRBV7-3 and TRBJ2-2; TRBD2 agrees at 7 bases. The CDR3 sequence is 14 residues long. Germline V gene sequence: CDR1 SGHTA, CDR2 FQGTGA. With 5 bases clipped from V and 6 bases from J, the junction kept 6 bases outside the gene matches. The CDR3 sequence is CASSPHRGAGELFF. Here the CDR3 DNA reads TGTGCCAGCAGCCCCCACCGGGGGGCCGGGGAGCTGTTTTTT.

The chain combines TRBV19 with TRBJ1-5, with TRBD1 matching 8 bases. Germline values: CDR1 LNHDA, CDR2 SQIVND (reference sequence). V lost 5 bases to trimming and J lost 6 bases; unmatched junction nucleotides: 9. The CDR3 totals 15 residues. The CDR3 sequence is CASSSDRGRGQPQHF. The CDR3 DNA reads TGTGCCAGTAGTTCCGACAGGGGACGGGGTCAGCCCCAGCATTTT.

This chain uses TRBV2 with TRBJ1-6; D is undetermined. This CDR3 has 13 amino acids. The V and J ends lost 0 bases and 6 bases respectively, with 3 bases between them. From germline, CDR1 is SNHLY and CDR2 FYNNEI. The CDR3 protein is CASSEAFNSPLHF. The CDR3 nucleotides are TGTGCCAGCAGTGAAGCCTTTAATTCACCCCTCCACTTT. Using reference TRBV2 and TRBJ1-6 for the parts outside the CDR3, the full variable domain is EPEVTQTPSHQVTQMGQEVILRCVPISNHLYFYWYRQILGQKVEFLVSFYNNEISEKSEIFDDQFSVERPDGSNFTLKIRSTKLEDSAMYFCASSEAFNSPLHFGNGTRLTVT.

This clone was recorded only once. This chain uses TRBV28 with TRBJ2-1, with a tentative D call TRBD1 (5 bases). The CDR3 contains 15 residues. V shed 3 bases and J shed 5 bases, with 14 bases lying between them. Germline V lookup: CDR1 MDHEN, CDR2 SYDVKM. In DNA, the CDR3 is TGTGCCAGCAGTTTGGTGCAGGGCCCGGACAATGAGCAGTTCTTC. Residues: CASSLVQGPDNEQFF.